The 9 T cell receptor beta chains listed next were all sequenced from one sample in a study of blood T cell repertoires in COVID-19. Method: immunoSEQ multiplex PCR; TCRdb's copy keeps in-frame clones and lacks some. The sample holds around 93,000 clones, about 80% seen once. Material for sequencing was peripheral blood. These receptors all come from a man in his 60s with acute or convalescent COVID-19.

A single count supports this clone. This chain connects TRBV29-1 to TRBJ2-3; D is undetermined. The CDR3 runs to 10 residues. V gave up 6 bases and J gave up 5 bases, with 6 bases separating them. Looked up from germline, CDR1 is SQVTM and CDR2 is ANQGSEA. The CDR3 DNA reads as TGCAGCGTAGCTCAAGATACGCAGTATTTT. Translation gives CSVAQDTQYF.

The gene calls are TRBV30 and TRBJ2-3, with TRBD1 identical over 7 bases. Germline assignment: CDR1 GTSNPN and CDR2 SVGIG (reference sequence). The trim removed 2 bases at V and 2 bases at J, leaving 4 bases unmatched. This CDR3 spans 14 amino acids. The CDR3 DNA is TGTGCCTGGAGTAAACAGGGGCTCACAGATACGCAGTATTTT. It codes for CAWSKQGLTDTQYF. The variable domain in full, completed from reference TRBV30 and TRBJ2-3, reads SQTIHQWPATLVQPVGSPLSLECTVEGTSNPNLYWYRQAAGRGLQLLFYSVGIGQISSEVPQNLSASRPQDRQFILSSKKLLLSDSGFYLCAWSKQGLTDTQYFGPGTRLTVL.

The chain recombines TRBV7-6 with TRBJ1-3; 8 bases match TRBD1. Germline assignment: CDR1 SGHVS and CDR2 FNYEAQ. CDR3 length: 16 residues. With V trimmed by 2 bases and J by 3 bases, 6 bases remained unmatched. The CDR3 loop reads CASSLFTGGNGNTIYF. In DNA, the CDR3 is TGTGCCAGCAGCTTATTTACAGGGGGTAATGGAAACACCATATATTTT. Using reference TRBV7-6 and TRBJ1-3 for the parts outside the CDR3, the full variable domain is GAGVSQSPRYKVTKRGQDVALRCDPISGHVSLYWYRQALGQGPEFLTYFNYEAQQDKSGLPNDRFSAERPEGSISTLTIQRTEQRDSAMYRCASSLFTGGNGNTIYFGEGSWLTVV.

CDR3 nucleotides: TGTGCCAGCAGTCCCGGGGGGCATACTGAAGCTTTCTTT. Translated, it gives CASSPGGHTEAFF. The rearrangement joins TRBV2 to TRBJ1-1; possibly TRBD1 for D (6 bases). Germline values: CDR1 SNHLY, CDR2 FYNNEI. The CDR3 runs to 13 residues. The V end was cut by 5 bases, the J end by 5 bases, with 12 bases between.

This chain connects TRBV6-5 to TRBJ2-1, with a weak D call TRBD2 (6 bases). Per germline, CDR1 MNHEY and CDR2 SVGAGI. There are 13 residues in the CDR3. Between the trimmed V and J ends, which lost 4 bases and 7 bases, there was a span of 11 bases. The CDR3 protein is CASSWGDGNEQFF. The CDR3, as DNA: TGTGCCAGCAGTTGGGGGGACGGTAATGAGCAGTTCTTC.

The chain links TRBV6-5 to TRBJ1-2, with D hard to call. The CDR3 covers 13 residues. Germline CDR1 MNHEY, CDR2 SVGAGI. V dropped 2 bases and J dropped 4 bases, with 8 bases sitting between them. The CDR3 reads CASSYGGFYGYTF. The CDR3 region has the DNA TGTGCCAGCAGTTACGGAGGGTTCTATGGCTACACCTTC.

This clone came up many times. The chain has TRBV24-1 and TRBJ1-2; D is perhaps TRBD1 (6 bases). Germline V CDR1 and CDR2: KGHDR, SFDVKD. V was cut by 3 bases and J by 9 bases, with 10 bases left in between. The CDR3 is 12 residues long. The CDR3 spells CATSDAGTSYTF. DNA of the CDR3: TGTGCCACCAGTGATGCCGGGACAAGCTACACCTTC.

This rearrangement joins TRBV7-8 to TRBJ1-3; TRBD1 matches at 8 bases. There are 14 residues in the CDR3. Germline V gene data show CDR1 as SGHVS and CDR2 as FQNEAQ. V shed 4 bases, J shed 1 base, and the junction held 0 bases outside the gene matches. The CDR3 here is CASSWTGSGNTIYF. The CDR3 nucleotides read TGTGCCAGCAGCTGGACAGGGTCTGGAAACACCATATATTTT.

V gene TRBV30 combines with J gene TRBJ2-7; 11 bases map to TRBD2. The CDR3 contains 15 residues. Germline trimming cut 3 bases from V and 5 bases from J; bases unmatched to any gene: 9. Germline-derived CDR1 and CDR2 are GTSNPN and SVGIG (reference sequence). The CDR3 DNA reads TGTGCCTGGAGGATTCTTAGCGGGGGGGCGAACGAGCAGTACTTC. Translated, it gives CAWRILSGGANEQYF.